This record covers a single TCR beta chain. This clonotype was recorded a few times. Its recognized antigen is unknown. No base quality information exists; no much larger clone differs at one position. The library relied on multiplex PCR. The sequencing machine was an Illumina HiSeq 4000. CDR3 regions were amplified by Arm-PCR with iRepertoire HTBI primers to construct TCR beta libraries. Gel purification was performed on PCR products prior to sequencing. As for the authors' bioinformatics: Gene usage analysis of CDR3 amino acid clonotypes relied on the approximately 60 TRBV and 15 or so TRBJ segments identified across samples. COPE and FqMerger were used to merge the filtered high-quality paired reads into contigs. BLAST was used to align contigs to the IMGT TRBV, TRBD and TRBJ reference genes, and CDR3 was defined following IMGT. Highly expanded clones were defined as clonotypes with a frequency above 0.1%. Repertoire diversity was measured by Shannon entropy, and V-J evenness by the Gini coefficient. Public clonotypes were defined as clonotypes shared by more than one individual. In-frame beta chains were kept once TCRdb had trimmed the public reads at Q25 with fastp and called clones with MiXCR. Rows with a matching CDR3 protein are joined into one entry that keeps the most common DNA and genes. The V and J calls were not made by the authors but by TCRdb's processing. For this sample the table gives some 410,000 distinct CDR3 sequences, of which approximately 16% were detected only once. The ten largest clones capture about 10% of the sample.

This sample was taken from a study of regulatory T cells in long-lasting Graves disease (dated by TCRdb to about 2021). For context, the study as a whole: Newly diagnosed Graves' disease patients had taken antithyroid drugs for less than 3 months. Peripheral blood TCR sequencing and RNA sequencing compared persistent Graves' disease patients with newly diagnosed Graves' disease patients. The study was conducted in China and was registered as a clinical trial. A total of about 33 samples underwent TCR sequencing, from some 13 patients with persistent Graves' disease and some 20 patients with newly diagnosed Graves' disease. Results and caveats for the whole study, not just this receptor: Compared with newly diagnosed patients, patients with persistent Graves' disease had lower TCR Shannon entropy and fewer highly expanded clones, which suggests clonal expansion. Only peripheral blood was studied, because thyroid tissue, the primary lesion, was inaccessible. More public clonotypes were shared among persistent patients (2,741) than among newly diagnosed patients (966). TRBV28, TRBJ1-2 and TRBJ2-5 were preferentially used in persistent disease, while TRBV20-1 and TRBJ2-1 were favored in newly diagnosed disease. Sequencing and analysis were limited to the TCR beta chain. The authors noted that the small sample size was a limitation that may lower accuracy.

Between the V and J ends, shortened by 2 bases and 2 bases respectively, the junction contains 8 bases. The CDR3 contains 14 residues, cysteine and phenylalanine counted. The only DNA kept is the CDR3, 42 bases in frame from the first base. Based on the germline V gene, the CDR1 and CDR2 sequences are MDHEN and SYDVKM. The time point label, as the study defines it: newly diagnosed GD, antithyroid drugs for less than 3 months. RNA was extracted from PBMCs in TRIzol for both TCR sequencing and RNA sequencing. The diagnosis of Graves' disease was made according to American Thyroid Association guidelines. Patients for the study were recruited at an endocrinology department in Xi'an, China. From each patient, about 9.7 milliliters of peripheral blood was collected into an EDTA anticoagulant tube. Ficoll Paque Plus density gradient separation was used to isolate PBMCs, and no further T cell sorting was done. An Agilent 2100 Bioanalyzer and agarose gel were used to check RNA quality, while a NanoDrop 2000 measured RNA concentration.

A further study also used this sample, focusing on T cells in Graves' hyperthyroidism and ophthalmopathy. Reported in the second study: A patient counted as having stable Graves' hyperthyroidism if no progression to ophthalmopathy occurred over 18 months of follow-up. Hyperthyroidism patients were newly diagnosed, with disease duration under 2 months, and aged 18 to 65 years. Patients with uncontrolled infections, other autoimmune diseases, pregnancy or lactation were excluded. Clinical symptoms, serum thyroxine and TRAb, thyroid ultrasound, and orbital computed tomography formed the basis for the diagnoses. A first-round RT-PCR of the TCR CDR3 used the HTBI primer set with the Qiagen OneStep RT-PCR kit. Most expanded thyroid clonotypes (frequency above 0.001) were also found in blood, which suggests that blood repertoires may mirror thyroid immune responses. Ophthalmopathy was separated from stable hyperthyroidism by a 13 V-J signature model, with approximately 86% sensitivity and about 84% specificity obtained in cross-validation and 80%/75% obtained in testing. In validation, the model predicted progression to ophthalmopathy a median of about 6.8 months before onset, with roughly 71% sensitivity and just under 75% specificity. A discovery cohort of roughly 100 patients, fewer than 50 with Graves' ophthalmopathy and 55 to 60 with stable Graves' hyperthyroidism, was used to find distinguishing TCR V-J signatures. Prospective prediction of ophthalmopathy was tested in an independent validation cohort of some 19 hyperthyroidism patients and some 17 patients who later progressed to ophthalmopathy. The roughly 100 discovery patients were randomly split 7:3 into training and test sets. In addition, the study compared T-cell repertoires in thyroid tissue and in blood from about 6 Graves' hyperthyroidism patients. Once sampling was done, hyperthyroidism patients were given methimazole at a starting dose of 30 mg daily, whereas ophthalmopathy patients were given high-dose intravenous methylprednisolone. A second multiplex PCR round built the libraries, followed by size selection and purification. Paired-end sequencing of the libraries was performed with 100 bp reads on an Illumina HiSeq2000. SOAPnuke was used to process the raw data, throwing out any read that contained adapters or uncalled bases, had a mean Phred below 15, or lacked an exact constant-primer or identifier match. COPE v1.2.5 was used to merge the high-quality paired reads, and each unique nucleotide sequence was defined as a clonotype. MiTCR v1.1 was used to align the clonotypes against IMGT TRBV, TRBD and TRBJ reference segments. Only V-J combinations with frequency above 0.0001, covering about 99% of repertoires, were analysed. The TCS score was defined as the ratio of F50 (clonal expansion) to E x V (chaos), calculated using BLOSUM62-based TCRdist between CDR3 peptides within each V-J. Welch's t-statistics and random forest reduced around 550 V-J features to 13, which were used in a naive Bayes classifier (R e1071). Sample size was not statistically predetermined, and blinding of investigators to group allocation was not performed. TCR Vbeta CDR3 sequencing of 130 to 150 peripheral blood samples (around 45 ophthalmopathy, about 74 hyperthyroidism and roughly 17 progressor patients) is reported in the paper.

The chain employs TRBV28 and TRBJ2-3, and the D gene may be TRBD1, 6 bases matching. The sample was peripheral blood mononuclear cells (PBMCs), taken at new diagnosis, from a patient treated with antithyroid drugs. The source of this sequence is a woman aged 25 to 39 with Graves disease. Donor details come from another sample of the same person, matched by shared clones. The encoded CDR3 is CASSLQGITDTQYF. DNA sequence: TGTGCCAGCAGTTTACAGGGGATCACAGATACGCAGTATTTT.